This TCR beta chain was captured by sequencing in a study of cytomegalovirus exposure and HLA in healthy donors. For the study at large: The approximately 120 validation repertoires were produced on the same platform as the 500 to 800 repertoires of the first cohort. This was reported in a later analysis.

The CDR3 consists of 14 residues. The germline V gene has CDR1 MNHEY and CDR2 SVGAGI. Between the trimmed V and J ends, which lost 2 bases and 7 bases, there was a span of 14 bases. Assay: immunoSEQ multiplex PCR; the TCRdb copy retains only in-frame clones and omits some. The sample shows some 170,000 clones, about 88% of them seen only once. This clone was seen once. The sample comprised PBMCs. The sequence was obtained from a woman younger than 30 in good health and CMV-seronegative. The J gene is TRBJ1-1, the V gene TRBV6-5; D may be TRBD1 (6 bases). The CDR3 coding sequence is TGTGCCAGCAGTTACACCACAGGGCTGGGTGAAGCTTTCTTT. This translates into CASSYTTGLGEAFF.